This TCR beta chain was observed in a study of OX40 agonist ivuxolimab in advanced cancers. Sequencing used immunoSEQ multiplex PCR; TCRdb keeps in-frame clones, though not all of them. Here the sample spans about 64,000 clones, about 89% being singletons. This clone was recorded only once. In germline, CDR1 is MDHEN, CDR2 SYDVKM. The CDR3 extends over 13 amino acids. V lost 2 bases and J 4 bases, leaving 8 bases between the germline ends. The genes are TRBV28 and TRBJ1-2; no clear D. The sequence was obtained from an adult with an advanced solid tumor such as melanoma, head and neck, liver or kidney cancer. This sample comprised CD4+ or CD8+ T cells sorted from blood, obtained in a trial of the OX40 agonist ivuxolimab. CDR3 protein: CASSLRDGYGYTF. The CDR3 DNA is TGTGCCAGCAGTTTAAGGGATGGCTATGGCTACACCTTC.